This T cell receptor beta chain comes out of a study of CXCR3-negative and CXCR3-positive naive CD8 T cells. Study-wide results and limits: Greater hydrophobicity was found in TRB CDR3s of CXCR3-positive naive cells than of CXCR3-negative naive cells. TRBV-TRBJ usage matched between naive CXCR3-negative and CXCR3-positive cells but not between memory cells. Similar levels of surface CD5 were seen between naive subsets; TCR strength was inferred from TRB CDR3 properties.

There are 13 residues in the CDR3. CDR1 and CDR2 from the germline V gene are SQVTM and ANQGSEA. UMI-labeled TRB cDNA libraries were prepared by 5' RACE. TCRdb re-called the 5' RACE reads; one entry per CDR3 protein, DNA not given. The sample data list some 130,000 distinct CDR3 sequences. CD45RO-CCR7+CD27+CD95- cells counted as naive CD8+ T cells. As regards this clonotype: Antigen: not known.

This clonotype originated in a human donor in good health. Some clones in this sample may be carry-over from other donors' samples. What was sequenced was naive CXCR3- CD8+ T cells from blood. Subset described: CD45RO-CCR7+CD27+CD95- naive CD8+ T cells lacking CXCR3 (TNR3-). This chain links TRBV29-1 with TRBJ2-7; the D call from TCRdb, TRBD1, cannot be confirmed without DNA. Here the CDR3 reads CSATPDRGDEQYF.